Listed below are T cell receptor beta chains from one sample, sequenced in a study of blood T cell repertoires in COVID-19. Sequencing used immunoSEQ multiplex PCR; TCRdb keeps in-frame clones, though not all of them. Here the sample spans around 280,000 clones, about 88% being singletons. The material sequenced was peripheral blood. The receptor source for this set is a woman in her 30s with COVID-19, enrolled during active disease. The CDR3 runs from the conserved cysteine through the conserved F or W. A D gene is named only where the DNA matches it firmly. Rows may omit the clone size; those that give it use once, few, many or a size class.

d_gene,abundance,j_gene,v_gene,CDR3aa,CDR3nt
TRBD2,NA,TRBJ2-3,TRBV9,CASSFASGGADTQYF,TGTGCCAGCAGCTTCGCTAGCGGGGGCGCAGATACGCAGTATTTT
NA,NA,TRBJ1-2,TRBV10-2,CASSDETFGGYTF,TGCGCCAGCAGTGACGAGACATTCGGTGGCTACACCTTC
TRBD1,NA,TRBJ2-7,TRBV5-1,CASSPDMGQTYEQYF,TGCGCCAGCAGCCCCGATATGGGACAGACCTACGAGCAGTACTTC
TRBD1,NA,TRBJ2-7,TRBV6-5,CASRSGQGGPYEQYF,TGTGCCAGCAGGTCGGGACAGGGAGGACCCTACGAGCAGTACTTC
NA,NA,TRBJ2-7,TRBV7-2,CASSQQVGVSYEQYF,TGTGCCAGCAGCCAGCAGGTAGGGGTCTCCTACGAGCAGTACTTC
NA,NA,TRBJ2-7,TRBV4-1,CASSQDRTGYYEQYF,TGCGCCAGCAGCCAAGATCGTACTGGTTACTACGAGCAGTACTTC
NA,NA,TRBJ1-6,TRBV18,CASQAQGSWSPLHF,TGTGCCAGCCAGGCCCAGGGGTCGTGGTCACCCCTCCACTTT
TRBD1,NA,TRBJ2-2,TRBV6-5,CASSTGTGKGRELFF,TGTGCCAGCAGCACGGGGACAGGGAAGGGGCGGGAGCTGTTTTTT
TRBD1,NA,TRBJ2-7,TRBV2,CASTSTDRGLGDF,TGTGCCAGCACCTCTACGGACAGGGGCTTGGGAGACTTC
NA,once,TRBJ2-5,TRBV12-3/TRBV12-4,CASSSLETQYF,TGTGCCAGCAGTTCGTTGGAGACCCAGTACTTC
TRBD1,NA,TRBJ2-2,TRBV19,CASSIDRGYNTGELFF,TGTGCCAGTAGTATCGACAGGGGCTACAACACCGGGGAGCTGTTTTTT
NA,NA,TRBJ1-2,TRBV6-2/TRBV6-3,CASSRQSNYGYTF,TGTGCCAGCAGTCGACAGTCTAACTATGGCTACACCTTC
TRBD2,NA,TRBJ2-3,TRBV29-1,CSVEKREAITDTQYF,TGCAGCGTTGAGAAGCGGGAGGCCATTACAGATACGCAGTATTTT
TRBD1,few,TRBJ2-7,TRBV18,CASSPGQGSYEQYF,TGTGCCAGCTCACCGGGACAGGGGTCCTACGAGCAGTACTTC
NA,NA,TRBJ1-1,TRBV6-6,CASSTARPGTEAFF,TGTGCCAGCAGTACTGCCAGACCGGGTACTGAAGCTTTCTTT
NA,NA,TRBJ2-7,TRBV5-1,CASSFSGTQYEQYF,TGCGCCAGCAGCTTCTCCGGGACACAGTACGAGCAGTACTTC
TRBD1,NA,TRBJ2-4,TRBV6-6,CASSGRTGTVKNIQYF,TGTGCCAGCAGTGGGCGGACAGGGACGGTGAAAAACATTCAGTACTTC
NA,NA,TRBJ1-5,TRBV4-1,CASSQDAGWVENQPQHF,TGCGCCAGCAGCCAAGACGCGGGGTGGGTAGAGAATCAGCCCCAGCATTTT
TRBD2,NA,TRBJ2-3,TRBV7-8,CASSSAGDHGWGTDTQYF,TGTGCCAGCAGCTCCGCGGGGGATCACGGATGGGGCACAGATACGCAGTATTTT
TRBD2,NA,TRBJ2-1,TRBV19,CASSIFGTSSNEQFF,TGTGCCAGTAGTATCTTCGGGACTAGCAGTAATGAGCAGTTCTTC
NA,NA,TRBJ2-7,TRBV28,CASSLAGSYEQYF,TGTGCCAGCAGTTTAGCAGGTTCCTACGAGCAGTACTTC
TRBD2,NA,TRBJ2-3,TRBV2,CASMLAGVSDTQYF,TGTGCCAGCATGCTAGCGGGAGTATCAGATACGCAGTATTTT
TRBD1,NA,TRBJ2-2,TRBV11-2,CASSLPGGTGELFF,TGTGCCAGCAGCTTACCAGGGGGCACCGGGGAGCTGTTTTTT
TRBD2,NA,TRBJ2-3,TRBV7-3,CASSPQRDTDTQYF,TGTGCCAGCAGCCCCCAGCGGGACACAGATACGCAGTATTTT
NA,once,TRBJ1-2,TRBV3-1/TRBV3-2,CASSQAPGARGYTF,TGTGCCAGCAGCCAGGCGCCGGGAGCCCGGGGCTACACCTTC
NA,NA,TRBJ2-6,TRBV15,CATGGSRSGANVLTF,TGTGCCACGGGGGGTAGCAGATCTGGGGCCAACGTCCTGACTTTC
TRBD2,few,TRBJ2-7,TRBV6-5,CASSPPGLPYEQYF,TGTGCCAGCAGTCCCCCGGGACTACCCTACGAGCAGTACTTC
NA,NA,TRBJ1-3,TRBV13,CASSLGISGNTIYF,TGTGCCAGCAGCTTAGGTATCTCTGGAAACACCATATATTTT
NA,NA,TRBJ1-2,TRBV5-6,CASSLKGREAKGYTF,TGTGCCAGCAGCTTGAAGGGCCGGGAGGCGAAGGGCTACACCTTC
TRBD2,NA,TRBJ2-5,TRBV11-2,CASSLLWSGGGQETQYF,TGTGCCAGCAGCCTCCTTTGGTCGGGAGGAGGGCAAGAGACCCAGTACTTC
TRBD1,NA,TRBJ1-2,TRBV9,CASSVEKDRTGYTF,TGTGCCAGCAGCGTAGAGAAGGACAGGACGGGCTACACCTTC
NA,NA,TRBJ1-5,TRBV30,CAWSGQANQPQHF,TGTGCCTGGAGTGGGCAGGCTAATCAGCCCCAGCATTTT
TRBD2,NA,TRBJ2-1,TRBV28,CASSPGTSNNEQFF,TGTGCCAGCAGTCCCGGGACTAGTAATAATGAGCAGTTCTTC
TRBD2,NA,TRBJ2-2,TRBV27,CASSPFAGGPGGELFF,TGTGCCAGCAGTCCCTTTGCGGGAGGGCCCGGCGGGGAGCTGTTTTTT
TRBD1,NA,TRBJ1-4,TRBV6-6,CASSLTGGFEKLFF,TGTGCCAGCAGTTTGACAGGGGGTTTTGAAAAACTGTTTTTT
TRBD1,NA,TRBJ1-1,TRBV2,CASSDREGGHEAFF,TGTGCCAGCAGTGATCGGGAAGGGGGCCATGAAGCTTTCTTT
NA,NA,TRBJ1-5,TRBV4-1,CASSQVGSSNQPQHF,TGCGCCAGCAGCCAAGTAGGGAGTAGCAATCAGCCCCAGCATTTT
NA,NA,TRBJ1-1,TRBV10-2,CASSDTGNTEAFF,TGCGCCAGCAGTGACACGGGTAACACTGAAGCTTTCTTT
TRBD1,NA,TRBJ1-1,TRBV28,CASSYRGRTEAFF,TGTGCCAGCAGTTACAGGGGGCGAACTGAAGCTTTCTTT
NA,NA,TRBJ2-3,TRBV27,CASSPYRAPITDTQYF,TGTGCCAGCAGTCCTTACAGGGCCCCTATCACAGATACGCAGTATTTT
NA,few,TRBJ2-5,TRBV19,CASSIRGPRGMTQYF,TGTGCCAGTAGTATACGTGGGCCCCGGGGTATGACCCAGTACTTC